This TCR beta chain came from a study of T cells in localized non-small cell lung cancer. Regarding the study as a whole: Uninvolved adjacent lung had more T cell clonality than any other tissue, topping tumor. For the top 100 tumor clones, a median about 57 also appeared in adjacent lung. Heterogeneity cannot be ruled out, as sequencing used one tumor region only.

The germline V and J ends were trimmed by 0 bases and 1 base, with 9 bases remaining between them. The CDR3 contains 15 residues. In germline, CDR1 is LNHNV, CDR2 YYDKDF (reference sequence). TCRdb's table, derived via immunoSEQ multiplex PCR, lists solely in-frame clones and lacks some. In the table there are 30,000 to 45,000 clones, approximately 90% of which are singletons. To note about this clone: The target antigen is unknown.

This TCR was sampled from a woman aged 35-70 years with stage I lung adenocarcinoma. V usage is TRBV15 and J usage is TRBJ1-1; D is uncertain. Source: peripheral blood, taken before any cancer treatment. This chain's CDR3 is CATSRDSSGNTEAFF. CDR3 bases: TGTGCCACCAGCAGAGATTCCTCGGGGAACACTGAAGCTTTCTTT. The variable domain in full, completed from reference TRBV15 and TRBJ1-1, reads DAMVIQNPRYQVTQFGKPVTLSCSQTLNHNVMYWYQQKSSQAPKLLFHYYDKDFNNEADTPDNFQSRRPNTSFCFLDIRSPGLGDTAMYLCATSRDSSGNTEAFFGQGTRLTVV.